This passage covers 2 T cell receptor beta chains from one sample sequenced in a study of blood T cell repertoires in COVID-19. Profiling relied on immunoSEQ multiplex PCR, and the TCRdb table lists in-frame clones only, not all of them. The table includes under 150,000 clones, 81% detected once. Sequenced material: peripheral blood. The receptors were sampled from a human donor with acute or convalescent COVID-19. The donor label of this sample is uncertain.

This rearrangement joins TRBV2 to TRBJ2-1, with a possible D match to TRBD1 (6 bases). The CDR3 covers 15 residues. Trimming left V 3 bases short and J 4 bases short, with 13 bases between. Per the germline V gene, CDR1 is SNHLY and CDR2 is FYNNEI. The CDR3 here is CASSDVQGSYNEQFF. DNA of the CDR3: TGTGCCAGCAGTGATGTCCAGGGGTCGTACAATGAGCAGTTCTTC.

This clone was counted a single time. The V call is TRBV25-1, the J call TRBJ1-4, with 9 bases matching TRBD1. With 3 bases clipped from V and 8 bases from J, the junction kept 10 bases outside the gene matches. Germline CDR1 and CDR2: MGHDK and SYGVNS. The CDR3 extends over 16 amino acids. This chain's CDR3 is CASSDLFGTGYEKLFF. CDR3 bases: TGTGCCAGCAGTGACCTCTTCGGGACAGGGTACGAAAAACTGTTTTTT.